Following are 16 T cell receptor beta chains from one sample sequenced in a study of blood T cell repertoires in COVID-19. Repertoires were generated with immunoSEQ multiplex PCR, while TCRdb's copy carries only in-frame clones and drops some. The sample has approximately 100,000 clones; less than 90% are singletons. Material: peripheral blood. The receptors come from an older woman with acute or convalescent COVID-19.

The chain has TRBV6-2 or TRBV6-3 and TRBJ1-5, with D tentatively TRBD1 (6 bases). Germline CDR1 is MNHEY and CDR2 is SVGEGT. V lost 4 bases and J lost 4, with 11 bases in between. The CDR3 spans 14 residues. The CDR3 protein is CASSSTGTNQPQHF. The CDR3 DNA reads as TGTGCCAGCAGTTCCACAGGGACAAATCAGCCCCAGCATTTT.

The chain links TRBV9 to TRBJ1-2; no firm D call. The length of the CDR3 is 15 residues. CDR1 is SGDLS, CDR2 YYNGEE, per germline. V shed 4 bases and J shed 4 bases, with 17 bases lying between them. CDR3 loop: CASSPGPEGSYGYTF. CDR3 bases: TGTGCCAGCAGCCCCGGGCCGGAGGGTAGCTATGGCTACACCTTC.

This CDR3 is CASSPRSASYEQYF. CDR3 sequence (DNA): TGTGCCAGCAGCCCTAGAAGCGCCAGCTACGAGCAGTACTTC. This chain joins TRBV3-1 (or the pseudogene TRBV3-2) and TRBJ2-7, with D hard to call. The CDR3 covers 14 residues. Between the trimmed V and J ends, which lost 4 bases and 3 bases, there was a span of 13 bases. The germline gives CDR1 LGHDT, CDR2 YNNKEL (reference sequence).

The V call is TRBV2, the J call TRBJ1-2; tentative D call: TRBD1 (6 bases). The V end lost 1 base, the J end lost 5 bases, and 14 bases lay between the germline ends. CDR1 is SNHLY and CDR2 is FYNNEI in the germline V gene. This CDR3 is 15 amino acids long. The CDR3 protein is CASSEVGQGSYGYTF. In nucleotides, the CDR3 is TGTGCCAGCAGTGAAGTAGGGCAGGGGAGTTATGGCTACACCTTC.

This sequence joins TRBV28 and TRBJ2-2; 9 nucleotides line up with TRBD1. V shed 7 bases, J shed 4 bases, and the junction held 4 bases outside the gene matches. The CDR3 spans 14 residues. Germline lookup yields CDR1 MDHEN and CDR2 SYDVKM. CDR3 sequence (DNA): TGTGCCAGCACTACGACAGGGGGCACCGGGGAGCTGTTTTTT. Translating gives CASTTTGGTGELFF.

This clone was observed a single time. This chain links TRBV4-3 with TRBJ1-4; possibly TRBD1 for D (6 bases). Trimming pared 5 bases from V and 12 bases from J, leaving 19 bases between. The CDR3 covers 14 residues. From germline, CDR1 is LGHNA and CDR2 YSLEER. The CDR3 reads CASSYLGGEGELFF. The CDR3, as DNA: TGCGCCAGCAGCTATCTTGGGGGTGAGGGGGAACTGTTTTTT.

CDR3 nucleotides: TGTGCCAGCAGCACAGGACAGCCCTATGAAGCTTTCTTT. Encoded protein: CASSTGQPYEAFF. This chain connects TRBV11-2 to TRBJ1-1, with a weak D call TRBD1 (6 bases). This CDR3 comprises 13 residues. From germline, CDR1 is SGHAT and CDR2 FQNNGV. V lost 5 bases and J lost 7, with 14 bases in between.

In its sample, this clone was seen many times. The rearrangement links TRBV18 to TRBJ2-3; 10 nucleotides line up with TRBD2. This CDR3 has 14 residues. The trim removed 8 bases at V and 3 bases at J, leaving 5 bases unmatched. From germline, CDR1 is KGHSH and CDR2 LQKENI. CDR3 sequence (DNA): TGTGCCAGCGCGCCTAGCGGGAGAACAGATACGCAGTATTTT. Translation: CASAPSGRTDTQYF.

J is TRBJ2-7 and V is TRBV7-8; no clear D. The germline gives CDR1 SGHVS, CDR2 FQNEAQ. The V gene lost 1 base and the J gene lost 3 bases, with 7 bases spanning the gap. The CDR3 length is 13 residues. CDR3 coding DNA: TGTGCCAGCAGCTTAGGGCGGATCTACGAGCAGTACTTC. Translating gives CASSLGRIYEQYF.

This sequence joins TRBV19 and TRBJ2-2; TRBD2 might be the D (6 bases). There are 15 residues in the CDR3. V was pared by 5 bases and J by 6 bases, with 16 bases between. Germline loops: CDR1 LNHDA, CDR2 SQIVND (reference sequence). The CDR3 DNA is TGTGCCAGTAGTGCTGCGGACGGAGGGGCCGGGGAGCTGTTTTTT. This sequence encodes CASSAADGGAGELFF.

The V and J genes are TRBV19 and TRBJ1-1, with D unresolved. CDR3 length: 13 residues. V was shortened by 5 bases and J by 3 bases, with 10 bases between the two germline ends. CDR1 and CDR2 from the germline V gene are LNHDA and SQIVND (reference sequence). In DNA form, the CDR3 reads TGTGCCAGTAGTTCAGCGGAGTACACTGAAGCTTTCTTT. It encodes CASSSAEYTEAFF.

The DNA for the CDR3 is TGTGCCAGCTCACCACTTAGAACCGGGACCTACGAGCAGTACTTC. Translation: CASSPLRTGTYEQYF. The chain is built from TRBV18 and TRBJ2-7; D perhaps matches TRBD2 (5 bases). This CDR3 is 15 amino acids long. Trimming cost V 1 base and J 2 bases, with 12 bases left between them. Germline lookup yields CDR1 KGHSH and CDR2 LQKENI.

This sequence joins TRBV28 and TRBJ1-2; D might be TRBD1 (5 bases). V lost 4 bases to trimming and J lost 8 bases, with 17 bases between them. Per the germline V gene, CDR1 is MDHEN and CDR2 is SYDVKM. This CDR3 is 14 amino acids long. The chain's CDR3 is CASSSRGEAKGYTF. CDR3 sequence (DNA): TGTGCCAGCAGTTCGCGAGGGGAGGCCAAAGGCTACACCTTC.

The rearrangement uses TRBV5-4 and TRBJ2-5, with TRBD2 identical over 11 bases. Germline values: CDR1 SGHNT, CDR2 YYREEE (reference sequence). V lost 4 bases, J lost 3 bases, and 2 bases stayed unmatched. The CDR3 contains 14 residues. CDR3 sequence (DNA): TGTGCCAGCAGCGTGGGACTAGCGGAAGAGACCCAGTACTTC. As protein: CASSVGLAEETQYF.

This chain uses TRBV5-4 with TRBJ2-7; D is perhaps TRBD1 (5 bases). In germline, CDR1 is SGHNT, CDR2 YYREEE (reference sequence). The CDR3 is made up of 15 amino acids. V lost 1 base and J 6 bases, leaving 17 bases between the germline ends. In nucleotides, the CDR3 is TGTGCCAGCAGCTTGAGTAGGGGCGAAAGGCGCGAGCAGTACTTC. It codes for CASSLSRGERREQYF.

The chain uses TRBV3-1 (or the pseudogene TRBV3-2) and TRBJ1-1; D is possibly TRBD1 (6 bases). Trimming removed 3 bases from V and 4 bases from J, with 12 bases in between. Per the germline V gene, CDR1 is LGHDT and CDR2 is YNNKEL (reference sequence). This CDR3 is 14 amino acids long. CDR3 amino acids: CASSHLQGPTEAFF. The CDR3 DNA is TGTGCCAGCAGCCACCTACAGGGACCCACTGAAGCTTTCTTT.